Listed below are T cell receptor beta chains from one sample, sequenced in a study of long-term antiretroviral therapy in people with HIV. Repertoires were generated with immunoSEQ multiplex PCR, while TCRdb's copy carries only in-frame clones and drops some. The repertoire consists of tens of thousands of clones, with nearly 95% occurring once and the leading ten covering 2.7%. The sequencing used unsorted PBMCs, collected 3.7 years after starting antiretroviral therapy. These receptors originate from a woman in her fifties or sixties with HIV. CDR3s include the opening cysteine and the closing phenylalanine or tryptophan. A D gene is named only where the DNA matches it firmly. Not every row has a clone size; where given, it reads once, few, many or a size class.

TRBJ2-3	.	.	TRBV9	CASSLKGLTDTQYF	TGTGCCAGCAGCCTCAAGGGGCTGACAGATACGCAGTATTTT
TRBJ1-1	.	.	TRBV7-3	CASSRDSDMNTEAFF	TGTGCCAGCAGCAGAGACAGCGACATGAACACTGAAGCTTTCTTT
TRBJ2-5	.	TRBD2	TRBV9	CASSVVSGGARRETQYF	TGTGCCAGCAGCGTAGTTAGCGGGGGGGCCAGGCGGGAGACCCAGTACTTC
TRBJ2-3	once	TRBD2	TRBV10-2	CASGTSGGDTQYF	TGCGCCAGCGGGACTAGCGGGGGGGATACGCAGTATTTT
TRBJ2-7	.	.	TRBV5-4	CASSLAVPGGLGEQYF	TGTGCCAGCAGCTTGGCGGTCCCGGGGGGCCTAGGTGAGCAGTACTTC
TRBJ2-6	once	.	TRBV19	CASSWTISSGANVLTF	TGTGCCAGTAGTTGGACAATATCATCTGGGGCCAACGTCCTGACTTTC
TRBJ2-3	.	.	TRBV5-6	CASTLLGTGRTDTQYF	TGTGCCAGCACCCTGCTGGGGACCGGGCGCACAGATACGCAGTATTTT
TRBJ1-1	once	.	TRBV6-1	CASSDFGQANTEAFF	TGTGCCAGCAGTGATTTTGGGCAGGCAAACACTGAAGCTTTCTTT
TRBJ1-2	.	.	TRBV10-1	CASSVPRVSLTWNYGYTF	TGCGCCAGCAGTGTACCCCGGGTCTCGCTTACTTGGAACTATGGCTACACCTTC
TRBJ1-4	.	TRBD1	TRBV7-9	CATGQGPNEKLFF	TGTGCCACAGGACAGGGGCCTAATGAAAAACTGTTTTTT
TRBJ1-6	.	.	TRBV4-2	CASSQGGFSSYNSPLHF	TGTGCCAGCAGCCAAGGAGGATTCAGCTCCTATAATTCACCCCTCCACTTT
TRBJ1-2	.	.	TRBV5-4	CASSLGGDYGYTF	TGTGCCAGCAGCTTGGGGGGAGACTATGGCTACACCTTC
TRBJ2-3	.	TRBD2	TRBV11-2	CASSLDVGGGSSSTDTQYF	TGTGCCAGCAGCTTAGATGTCGGGGGGGGGTCCTCTAGCACAGATACGCAGTATTTT
TRBJ1-1	.	.	TRBV7-2	CASGMGVLYTEAFF	TGTGCCAGCGGCATGGGAGTTCTTTACACTGAAGCTTTCTTT
TRBJ2-5	.	.	TRBV7-2	CASSPGLETQYF	TGTGCCAGCAGCCCGGGCCTTGAGACCCAGTACTTC
TRBJ2-2	.	TRBD2	TRBV7-3	CASSLSGGPTGELFF	TGTGCCAGCAGCCTTAGCGGGGGCCCCACCGGGGAGCTGTTTTTT
TRBJ2-2	.	.	TRBV2	CASSRRAGEGGELFF	TGTGCCAGCAGCCGGCGGGCAGGGGAGGGCGGGGAGCTGTTTTTT
TRBJ1-2	.	TRBD1	TRBV5-5	CASSLSGQGTNYGYTF	TGTGCCAGCAGCCTATCCGGACAGGGGACTAACTATGGCTACACCTTC
TRBJ1-4	.	.	TRBV18	CASSPATNEKLFF	TGTGCCAGCTCACCCGCAACTAATGAAAAACTGTTTTTT
TRBJ2-3	.	TRBD1	TRBV2	CASKFDRGTDTQYF	TGTGCCAGCAAATTCGACAGGGGCACAGATACGCAGTATTTT